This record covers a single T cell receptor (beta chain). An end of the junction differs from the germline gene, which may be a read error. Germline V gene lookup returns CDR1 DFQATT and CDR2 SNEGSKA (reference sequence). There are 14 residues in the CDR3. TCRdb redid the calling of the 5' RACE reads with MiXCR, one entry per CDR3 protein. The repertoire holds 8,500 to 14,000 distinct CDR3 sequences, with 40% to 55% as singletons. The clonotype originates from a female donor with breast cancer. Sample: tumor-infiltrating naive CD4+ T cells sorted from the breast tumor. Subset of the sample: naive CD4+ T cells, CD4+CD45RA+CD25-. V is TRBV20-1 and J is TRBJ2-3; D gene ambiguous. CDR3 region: CSAIYPKGTHTQYF. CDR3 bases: TGCAGTGCTATATACCCGAAAGGCACACATACGCAGTATTTT.